These 27 T cell receptor beta chains came from one sample sequenced in a study of T cell repertoires in cytomegalovirus infection. Each CDR3 protein gets one entry after TCRdb re-called the reads with MiXCR. Of 310,000 or so distinct CDR3 sequences listed, roughly a quarter are singletons. The specimen was PBMCs. Receptors were obtained from a human donor in good health (CMV status not recorded). Some clones in this sample may be carry-over from other donors' samples.

This clonotype turned up a few times. This CDR3 reads CATSDPTGNHKETQYF. The DNA of the CDR3 is TGTGCCACCAGTGATCCGACAGGGAACCACAAAGAGACCCAGTACTTC. V usage is TRBV24-1 and J usage is TRBJ2-5; 7 nucleotides align to TRBD1. Trimming cost V 3 bases and J 3 bases; bases outside gene matches: 9. Germline values: CDR1 KGHDR, CDR2 SFDVKD. The CDR3 length is 16 residues.

The CDR3 here is CSASPLSGKKDTQYF. The CDR3 DNA is TGCAGTGCTAGTCCGTTGAGCGGAAAAAAAGATACGCAGTATTTT. The V call is TRBV20-1, the J call TRBJ2-3; D possibly corresponds to TRBD2 (5 bases). Per germline, CDR1 DFQATT and CDR2 SNEGSKA (reference sequence). The CDR3 is made up of 15 amino acids. Deletions cut 3 bases from V and 5 bases from J, with 18 bases between.

DNA of the CDR3: TGTGCCAGCAGCGACCCACCTACCTACGAGCAGTACTTC. This sequence encodes CASSDPPTYEQYF. This chain joins TRBV6-2 or TRBV6-3 and TRBJ2-7, with no clear D. V shed 6 bases and J shed 2 bases, with 11 bases lying between them. The CDR3 spans 13 residues. Germline V lookup: CDR1 MNHEY, CDR2 SVGEGT.

The table lists this clonotype with a few counts. The V call is TRBV12-3 or TRBV12-4, the J call TRBJ2-1; 10 bases match TRBD2. The CDR3 is 15 amino acids. J gave up 4 bases and V 6 bases, and 6 bases lay outside the gene matches. CDR3 DNA: TGTGCCAGCAGAGTAGCGGGAGGAGGGTACAATGAGCAGTTCTTC. Translated, it gives CASRVAGGGYNEQFF.

The chain carries TRBV7-9 and TRBJ2-7; 7 bases map to TRBD1. V shed 5 bases, J shed 1 base, and the junction held 8 bases outside the gene matches. The CDR3 is made up of 15 amino acids. Germline V CDR1 and CDR2: SEHNR, FQNEAQ (reference sequence). The CDR3: CASSGPGQPSYEQYF. The CDR3 DNA reads as TGTGCCAGCAGCGGGCCGGGACAGCCATCCTACGAGCAGTACTTC. Full variable domain (outside the CDR3, taken from reference TRBV7-9 and TRBJ2-7): DTGVSQNPRHKITKRGQNVTFRCDPISEHNRLYWYRQTLGQGPEFLTYFQNEAQLEKSRLLSDRFSAERPKGSFSTLEIQRTEQGDSAMYLCASSGPGQPSYEQYFGPGTRLTVT.

J is TRBJ2-7 and V is TRBV29-1; 7 bases are a match to TRBD2. J was trimmed by 7 bases and V by 7 bases; bases with no gene match: 10. The CDR3 covers 12 residues. Germline loops: CDR1 SQVTM, CDR2 ANQGSEA. This CDR3 reads CSAVPGAGEQYF. The CDR3 nucleotides read TGCAGCGCCGTGCCGGGAGCGGGGGAGCAGTACTTC.

This clonotype was seen a handful of times. A junction end diverges from the germline sequence, so it may reflect a read error. The chain carries TRBV7-3 and TRBJ2-7; no reliable D call. The CDR3 has 9 residues. CDR1 SGHTA and CDR2 FQGTGA come from the germline V gene. CDR3 nucleotide sequence: TGTGCCAGCAGCCCACTTCAATCCTTC. It yields the protein CASSPLQSF.

The J gene is TRBJ1-3, the V gene TRBV6-5; no clear D gene. V gave up 0 bases and J gave up 2 bases, with 8 bases separating them. CDR1 and CDR2 from the germline V gene are MNHEY and SVGAGI. The CDR3 has 15 residues. Here the CDR3 reads CASSYSMTTGNTIYF. The CDR3 DNA follows: TGTGCCAGCAGTTACTCTATGACAACTGGAAACACCATATATTTT.

This clonotype was counted a single time. The chain is built from TRBV7-2 and TRBJ1-6; unclear D gene. The germline V gene encodes CDR1 SGHTA and CDR2 FQGNSA. V was shortened by 5 bases and J by 7 bases, with 15 bases between the two germline ends. The CDR3 extends over 15 amino acids. The chain's CDR3 is CASSMGGSVNSPLHF. The CDR3 region has the DNA TGTGCCAGCAGCATGGGCGGTTCTGTAAATTCACCCCTCCACTTT. The complete variable domain, with remaining parts taken from reference TRBV7-2 and TRBJ1-6, reads GAGVSQSPSNKVTEKGKDVELRCDPISGHTALYWYRQSLGQGLEFLIYFQGNSAPDKSGLPSDRFSAERTGGSVSTLTIQRTQQEDSAVYLCASSMGGSVNSPLHFGNGTRLTVT.

This clonotype was seen a few times. The V and J genes are TRBV12-3 or TRBV12-4 and TRBJ2-5; tentatively, D is TRBD2 (6 bases). V lost 8 bases and J 5 bases, leaving 15 bases between the germline ends. The CDR3 sequence is 13 residues long. CDR3 sequence: CASCLAVTETQYF. CDR3 nucleotides: TGTGCCAGCTGCTTAGCGGTCACGGAGACCCAGTACTTC.

This chain uses TRBV28 with TRBJ2-1; 10 nucleotides agree with TRBD1. J gave up 0 bases and V 8 bases, and 7 bases lay outside the gene matches. CDR3 length: 16 residues. Germline values: CDR1 MDHEN, CDR2 SYDVKM. In nucleotides, the CDR3 is TGTGCCAGCTTCGGGACAGGGGCGAGCTCCTACAATGAGCAGTTCTTC. Its translation: CASFGTGASSYNEQFF.

The V and J genes are TRBV4-3 and TRBJ2-1, with D perhaps TRBD1 or TRBD2 (5 bases each). The CDR3 consists of 16 residues. V was cut by 4 bases and J by 7 bases, with 20 bases left in between. Germline CDR1 LGHNA, CDR2 YSLEER. The CDR3 DNA reads as TGCGCCAGCAGCCCCCGGGGCTCGGTAGCTGGGAATGAGCAGTTCTTC. Amino acid sequence: CASSPRGSVAGNEQFF.

This chain joins TRBV28 and TRBJ2-2, with D perhaps TRBD1 or TRBD2 (5 bases each). Germline lookup yields CDR1 MDHEN and CDR2 SYDVKM. The V and J ends lost 7 bases and 9 bases respectively, with 12 bases between them. The CDR3 is 12 residues long. CDR3 coding DNA: TGTGCCAGCAATGACGAGGGGCGGGAGCTGTTTTTT. The encoded protein is CASNDEGRELFF.

This CDR3 is CASSTGRLAGGWVFF. The CDR3 DNA reads TGTGCCAGCAGCACCGGTCGCCTAGCGGGAGGTTGGGTGTTCTTC. The genes are TRBV7-2 and TRBJ2-1; 11 bases are shared with TRBD2. The CDR3 is made up of 15 amino acids. V lost 5 bases to trimming and J lost 15 bases; unmatched junction nucleotides: 15. The V gene's germline CDR1 is SGHTA and CDR2 FQGNSA.

The sample holds many counts of this clonotype. The J gene is TRBJ2-2, the V gene TRBV7-8; 12 nucleotides align to TRBD2. The J segment lost 4 bases and the V segment lost 8 bases, leaving 11 bases of the junction unmatched. CDR3 length: 17 amino acids. CDR1 SGHVS and CDR2 FQNEAQ come from the germline V gene. For the CDR3, the DNA is TGTGCCAGCCGACCTAGCGGGAGGGGATGGAGCACCGGGGAGCTGTTTTTT. The encoded protein is CASRPSGRGWSTGELFF.

The genes are TRBV19 and TRBJ2-7, with 10 bases fitting TRBD2. The junction had 20 bases not matched to a gene; V was cut back by 2 bases and J by 4 bases. The germline V gene encodes CDR1 LNHDA and CDR2 SQIVND (reference sequence). This CDR3 region has 20 residues. The DNA of the CDR3 is TGTGCCAGTAGTATAATGGACGGCGGACCCGCTAGCGGGAGCGTATACGAGCAGTACTTC. The encoded protein is CASSIMDGGPASGSVYEQYF.

This clonotype has only a few counts. V is TRBV7-2 and J is TRBJ2-3, with 15 bases lining up with TRBD2. Per germline, CDR1 SGHTA and CDR2 FQGNSA. V trimming: 4 bases; J trimming: 5 bases; junction bases outside the gene matches: 13. There are 19 residues in the CDR3. CDR3 loop: CASSSPPGLAGGWRDTQYF. The CDR3, as DNA: TGTGCCAGCAGCTCCCCACCGGGACTAGCGGGAGGATGGAGAGATACGCAGTATTTT.

The chain uses TRBV9 and TRBJ2-1; D remains ambiguous. Trimming shortened V by 1 base and J by 1 base, and 9 bases separated the two germline ends. The CDR3 totals 15 residues. Germline V lookup: CDR1 SGDLS, CDR2 YYNGEE. CDR3 protein: CASSVTGMSYNEQFF. DNA for the CDR3: TGTGCCAGCAGCGTAACGGGCATGTCCTACAATGAGCAGTTCTTC.

This chain links TRBV19 with TRBJ2-7, with 11 positions matching TRBD2. Germline V gene sequence: CDR1 LNHDA, CDR2 SQIVND (reference sequence). The CDR3 extends over 13 amino acids. The ends lost 9 bases at V and 6 bases at J; junction bases unmatched: 7. Here the CDR3 DNA reads TGTGCCAGAACTAGCGGGGGCACGGCCGAGCAGTACTTC. Its protein is CARTSGGTAEQYF.

The chain combines TRBV7-3 with TRBJ1-4; TRBD1 matches 8 bases. The junction had 8 bases not matched to a gene; V was cut back by 2 bases and J by 0 bases. Germline V gene lookup returns CDR1 SGHTA and CDR2 FQGTGA. There are 18 residues in the CDR3. The CDR3 spells CASSLDRGPSTTNEKLFF. CDR3 DNA: TGTGCCAGCAGCTTAGACAGGGGCCCTTCTACAACTAATGAAAAACTGTTTTTT.

This sequence joins TRBV5-1 and TRBJ2-1; no clear D gene. V lost 1 base and J 6 bases, leaving 14 bases between the germline ends. Germline loops: CDR1 SGHRS, CDR2 YFSETQ. This CDR3 is built from 15 residues. The CDR3 is CASSLRTLPSNEQFF. The CDR3 DNA sequence: TGCGCCAGCAGCTTGAGGACGTTGCCTTCCAATGAGCAGTTCTTC.

CDR3: CASSLDRVGDEQYF. The CDR3, as DNA: TGTGCCAGCAGCCTGGACAGGGTTGGGGACGAGCAGTACTTC. The chain has TRBV12-3 or TRBV12-4 and TRBJ2-7; 8 nucleotides agree with TRBD1. The CDR3 is 14 amino acids. V gave up 6 bases and J gave up 5 bases; unmatched junction bases: 9.

This clonotype has more than one count but fewer than ten. V and J are TRBV12-5 and TRBJ2-3; 7 nucleotides match TRBD1. The CDR3 has 18 amino acids. Trimming took 9 bases from V and 1 from J; bases not matched to a gene: 19. Germline CDR1 is LGHNT and CDR2 is FRNRAP. CDR3 protein: CASLGRPIGDRGTDTQYF. CDR3 nucleotides: TGTGCTAGCCTCGGCCGACCTATAGGGGACAGAGGCACAGATACGCAGTATTTT.

This clonotype showed up just a few times. V and J are TRBV20-1 and TRBJ1-5, with D uncertain. The CDR3 runs to 13 residues. V was pared by 3 bases and J by 4 bases, with 10 bases between. Germline CDR1 is DFQATT and CDR2 is SNEGSKA (reference sequence). CDR3 nucleotides: TGCAGTGCTAGCGATCACCCGAATCAGCCCCAGCATTTT. Translated, it gives CSASDHPNQPQHF.

CDR3 in amino acids: CASSELRGNYGYTF. The CDR3 DNA is TGTGCCAGCAGTGAACTCAGGGGAAACTATGGCTACACCTTC. V is TRBV25-1 and J is TRBJ1-2, with a tentative D call TRBD1 (6 bases). The V end lost 2 bases, the J end lost 2 bases, and 9 bases lay between the germline ends. This CDR3 comprises 14 residues. Germline assignment: CDR1 MGHDK and CDR2 SYGVNS.

The CDR3 DNA follows: TGTGCCAGCAGCGTAGGAGGTGCTGAGCAGTTCTTC. This encodes CASSVGGAEQFF. The chain joins TRBV9 to TRBJ2-1; D is unresolved. V was shortened by 0 bases and J by 9 bases, with 7 bases between the two germline ends. Germline-derived CDR1 and CDR2 are SGDLS and YYNGEE. The CDR3 consists of 12 residues.

This clonotype has more than one count but fewer than ten. J is TRBJ1-2 and V is TRBV28; D remains ambiguous. V lost 5 bases, J lost 3 bases, and 7 bases lay in between. The V gene's germline CDR1 is MDHEN and CDR2 SYDVKM. The CDR3 spans 12 residues. CDR3 region: CASSAGYYGYTF. The DNA for the CDR3 is TGTGCCAGCAGTGCAGGATACTATGGCTACACCTTC.